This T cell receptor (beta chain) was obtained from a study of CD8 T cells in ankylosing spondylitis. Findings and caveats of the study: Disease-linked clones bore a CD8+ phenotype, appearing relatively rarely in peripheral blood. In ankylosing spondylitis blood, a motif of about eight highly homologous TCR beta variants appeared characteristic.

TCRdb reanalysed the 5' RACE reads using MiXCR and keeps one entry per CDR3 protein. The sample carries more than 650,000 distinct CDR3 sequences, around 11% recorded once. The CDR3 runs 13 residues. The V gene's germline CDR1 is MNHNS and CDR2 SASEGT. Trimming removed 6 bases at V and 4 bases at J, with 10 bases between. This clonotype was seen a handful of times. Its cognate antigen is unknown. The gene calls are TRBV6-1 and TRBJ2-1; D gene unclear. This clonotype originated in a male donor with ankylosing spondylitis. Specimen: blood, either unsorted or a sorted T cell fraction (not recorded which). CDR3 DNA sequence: TGTGCCAGCAGGAGTGCTGGGTACAATGAGCAGTTCTTC. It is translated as CASRSAGYNEQFF.